This entry lists 22 T cell receptor beta chains sequenced from one sample in a study of OX40 agonist ivuxolimab in advanced cancers. TCRdb's copy holds only in-frame clones and misses some; the assay was immunoSEQ multiplex PCR. The sample contains about 76,000 clones, about 81% of which appear only once. Sequencing was performed on CD4+ or CD8+ T cells sorted from blood, taken in a trial of the OX40 agonist ivuxolimab. These TCRs come from an adult with an advanced solid tumor such as melanoma, head and neck, liver or kidney cancer.

CDR3 in amino acids: CASRTGGAGGETQYF. The DNA of the CDR3 is TGTGCCAGCAGGACAGGGGGCGCGGGGGGAGAGACCCAGTACTTC. The chain links TRBV6-5 to TRBJ2-5; TRBD1 aligns across 10 bases. The CDR3 contains 15 residues. Germline assignment: CDR1 MNHEY and CDR2 SVGAGI. V lost 6 bases, J lost 4 bases, and 8 bases stayed unmatched.

The chain employs TRBV5-1 and TRBJ2-6, with D perhaps matching TRBD1 or TRBD2 (5 bases each). Trimming pared 9 bases from V and 0 bases from J, leaving 16 bases between. The length of the CDR3 is 16 residues. Germline V CDR1 and CDR2: SGHRS, YFSETQ. CDR3 sequence (DNA): TGCGCCACCTCAGGGAGTGGGTACTCTGGGGCCAACGTCCTGACTTTC. Translation: CATSGSGYSGANVLTF.

The genes are TRBV5-1 and TRBJ1-1, with D maybe TRBD1 (5 bases). The CDR3 is 14 amino acids. V was cut by 4 bases and J by 7 bases, with 17 bases left in between. Germline V gene sequence: CDR1 SGHRS, CDR2 YFSETQ. CDR3 region: CASSPGRGSGEAFF. The CDR3 coding sequence is TGCGCCAGCAGCCCAGGGCGAGGGTCTGGTGAAGCTTTCTTT.

The chain combines TRBV9 with TRBJ1-1; TRBD1 agrees at 10 bases. The CDR3 sequence is 14 residues long. CDR1 is SGDLS and CDR2 is YYNGEE in the germline V gene. With 3 bases clipped from V and 5 bases from J, the junction kept 4 bases outside the gene matches. This CDR3 reads CASSDSDRGTEAFF. The CDR3 DNA sequence: TGTGCCAGCAGCGATTCGGACAGGGGGACTGAAGCTTTCTTT.

The rearrangement joins TRBV10-1 to TRBJ1-6; TRBD1 matches 8 bases. The CDR3 spans 16 residues. Germline CDR1 WNHNN, CDR2 SYGVQD (reference sequence). Trimming removed 3 bases from V and 9 bases from J; junction bases left unmatched: 10. As DNA, the CDR3 is TGCGCCAGCAGTGATTGGTCAGGGGGCCGGAGTTCACCCCTCCACTTT. It translates to CASSDWSGGRSSPLHF.

This clone has just one count. V usage is TRBV28 and J usage is TRBJ1-5; D is perhaps TRBD1 (5 bases). The V gene lost 6 bases and the J gene lost 3 bases, with 15 bases spanning the gap. The CDR3 runs to 15 residues. Germline V CDR1 and CDR2: MDHEN, SYDVKM. The CDR3 protein is CASSWTGPFNQPQHF. CDR3 in DNA: TGTGCCAGCAGCTGGACGGGACCTTTCAATCAGCCCCAGCATTTT.

The rearrangement joins TRBV27 to TRBJ2-3; D is ambiguous. Germline loops: CDR1 MNHEY, CDR2 SMNVEV (reference sequence). The V end lost 3 bases, the J end lost 6 bases, and 10 bases lay between the germline ends. The CDR3 covers 13 residues. Here the CDR3 reads CASSFDQGDTQYF. CDR3 coding DNA: TGTGCCAGCAGTTTCGACCAAGGGGATACGCAGTATTTT.

The chain links TRBV2 to TRBJ1-6; D is ambiguous. V gave up 6 bases and J gave up 0 bases, with 9 bases separating them. Per the germline V gene, CDR1 is SNHLY and CDR2 is FYNNEI. The length of the CDR3 is 15 residues. CDR3 coding DNA: TGTGCCAGCAGATTCGAAAGCTCCTATAATTCACCCCTCCACTTT. It codes for CASRFESSYNSPLHF.

In this sample, this clone turned up a few times. The V gene is TRBV10-3, the J gene TRBJ2-5, with a possible D match to TRBD2 (5 bases). V was clipped by 4 bases and J by 10 bases, with 16 bases between them. Germline lookup yields CDR1 ENHRY and CDR2 SYGVKD. The CDR3 contains 13 residues. The CDR3 reads CAISVLGLAGQYF. The CDR3 region has the DNA TGTGCCATCAGTGTCCTCGGACTGGCGGGCCAGTACTTC.

The chain combines TRBV5-1 with TRBJ2-7; TRBD1 agrees at 10 bases. The CDR3 has 14 amino acids. Germline-derived CDR1 and CDR2 are SGHRS and YFSETQ. V shed 1 base and J 7 bases; nucleotides not matched to a gene: 5. The CDR3 region has the DNA TGCGCCAGCAGCTTGAGACAGGGGGCGGGAGAGCAGTACTTC. Protein product: CASSLRQGAGEQYF.

The chain combines TRBV7-9 with TRBJ2-7, with a tentative D call TRBD1 (6 bases). In germline, CDR1 is SEHNR, CDR2 FQNEAQ (reference sequence). V gave up 1 base and J gave up 2 bases, with 6 bases separating them. The CDR3 runs to 13 residues. CDR3 sequence (DNA): TGTGCCAGCAGCTTAGGGACAGCCTACGAGCAGTACTTC. Its protein is CASSLGTAYEQYF.

The chain joins TRBV7-9 to TRBJ1-2; D is unresolved. The V end was cut by 5 bases, the J end by 9 bases, with 4 bases between. The CDR3 runs 9 residues. Germline values: CDR1 SEHNR, CDR2 FQNEAQ (reference sequence). The CDR3 loop reads CASSPSYTF. Here the CDR3 DNA reads TGTGCCAGCAGCCCCAGCTACACCTTC.

Worth noting for this clone: Other DNA sequences in this sample translate to the same CDR3. The rearrangement links TRBV9 to TRBJ2-2; either TRBD1 or TRBD2 may fit D (5 bases each). V dropped 0 bases and J dropped 0 bases, with 6 bases sitting between them. Germline loops: CDR1 SGDLS, CDR2 YYNGEE. The CDR3 has 15 residues. CDR3 protein: CASSVGGANTGELFF. CDR3 bases: TGTGCCAGCAGCGTAGGAGGGGCGAACACCGGGGAGCTGTTTTTT. Variable domain in full (rest from reference TRBV9 and TRBJ2-2): DSGVTQTPKHLITATGQRVTLRCSPRSGDLSVYWYQQSLDQGLQFLIQYYNGEERAKGNILERFSAQQFPDLHSELNLSSLELGDSALYFCASSVGGANTGELFFGEGSRLTVL.

The chain employs TRBV6-5 and TRBJ1-5, with D unresolved. Trimming removed 4 bases at V and 3 bases at J, with 10 bases between. The length of the CDR3 is 14 residues. CDR1 and CDR2 from the germline V gene are MNHEY and SVGAGI. DNA for the CDR3: TGTGCCAGCAGTTCCGGACGGTACAATCAGCCCCAGCATTTT. This gives the protein CASSSGRYNQPQHF.

CDR3 nucleotides: TGTGCCTGGAGCGGTGGATGGGTCGAGACCCAGTACTTC. This encodes CAWSGGWVETQYF. This chain links TRBV30 with TRBJ2-5, with unresolved D. This CDR3 spans 13 amino acids. From germline, CDR1 is GTSNPN and CDR2 SVGIG (reference sequence). V dropped 3 bases and J dropped 5 bases, with 13 bases sitting between them. Filled out from reference TRBV30 and TRBJ2-5, the complete variable domain reads SQTIHQWPATLVQPVGSPLSLECTVEGTSNPNLYWYRQAAGRGLQLLFYSVGIGQISSEVPQNLSASRPQDRQFILSSKKLLLSDSGFYLCAWSGGWVETQYFGPGTRLLVL.

This clone occurred once. The chain combines TRBV7-6 with TRBJ1-5; 8 bases fit TRBD1. CDR1 and CDR2 from the germline V gene are SGHVS and FNYEAQ. Trimming at V came to 7 bases and at J to 1 base, leaving 6 bases not matched to a gene. This CDR3 is 15 amino acids long. CDR3 sequence: CASTPGGRSNQPQHF. DNA of the CDR3: TGTGCCAGCACCCCAGGGGGCCGAAGCAATCAGCCCCAGCATTTT.

V gene TRBV6-5 combines with J gene TRBJ1-5; possibly TRBD1 for D (6 bases). Germline V CDR1 and CDR2: MNHEY, SVGAGI. V was cut by 5 bases and J by 5 bases, with 16 bases left in between. The CDR3 is made up of 15 amino acids. The CDR3 DNA reads as TGTGCCAGCAGTCCGGGGGGCCAGGGTCATCAGCCCCAGCATTTT. It codes for CASSPGGQGHQPQHF.

The rearrangement uses TRBV28 and TRBJ1-2, with 7 nucleotides matching TRBD1. Losses at the gene ends were 4 bases for V and 3 bases for J; bases not matched to a gene: 11. Germline V gene data show CDR1 as MDHEN and CDR2 as SYDVKM. The CDR3 has 16 amino acids. CDR3 coding DNA: TGTGCCAGCAGTTCCCCGGACAGGACAGGTTACTATGGCTACACCTTC. Protein: CASSSPDRTGYYGYTF.

The V call is TRBV27, the J call TRBJ1-3, with D hard to call. The germline gives CDR1 MNHEY, CDR2 SMNVEV (reference sequence). The CDR3 length is 14 residues. V lost 6 bases and J lost 0, with 9 bases in between. This CDR3 is CASRETGSGNTIYF. CDR3 bases: TGTGCCAGCAGAGAGACTGGCTCTGGAAACACCATATATTTT.

V gene TRBV11-3 combines with J gene TRBJ2-7, with D perhaps TRBD2 (6 bases). This CDR3 region has 15 residues. Germline V lookup: CDR1 SGHNT, CDR2 YENEEA. V was clipped by 0 bases and J by 2 bases, with 11 bases between them. As DNA, the CDR3 is TGTGCCAGCAGCTTAGAGTCCGGGGGACCCTACGAGCAGTACTTC. This encodes CASSLESGGPYEQYF.

J is TRBJ1-5 and V is TRBV28; 11 bases line up with TRBD1. The CDR3 is 16 residues long. CDR1 MDHEN and CDR2 SYDVKM come from the germline V gene. With 8 bases clipped from V and 7 bases from J, the junction kept 13 bases outside the gene matches. CDR3 amino acids: CASLIDGQGAGQPQHF. The CDR3 DNA reads as TGTGCCAGCCTTATAGACGGACAGGGGGCGGGGCAGCCCCAGCATTTT.

The gene calls are TRBV19 and TRBJ1-1; D is uncertain. Trimming stripped 5 bases from V and 1 base from J, with 11 bases between. Germline V gives CDR1 LNHDA, CDR2 SQIVND (reference sequence). The length of the CDR3 is 14 residues. The CDR3 sequence is CASSVSGPNTEAFF. The DNA for the CDR3 is TGTGCCAGTAGTGTATCCGGGCCGAACACTGAAGCTTTCTTT.